This T cell receptor beta chain was documented in a study of early T cells in non-severe SARS-CoV-2 infection (dated by TCRdb to about 2021). Context from the whole study: TCR sequencing used bulk RNA from unsorted whole blood, so alpha and beta chains could not be paired. The investigation overall reported the following: VDJdb matching was skewed toward anti-spike CD8 responses and likely underestimated virus-specific expansions, missing private and CD4 specificities.

This clonotype showed up many times. Its antigen specificity is not known. It has no much larger one-base neighbor in the sample; base qualities were not kept. Library preparation was by 5' RACE. Sequenced on a NextSeq 500. Unique molecular identifiers were attached to individual cDNA molecules in the TCR library protocol so that sequencing error and PCR bias could be corrected. Sequencing covered both TCR alpha and beta chains, and within each sample the abundances of alpha and beta sequences were tightly co-correlated. The original pipeline was this. V gene, J gene and CDR3 annotation of TCR sequences was performed with Decombinator V4. TCRs were defined as expanded if a significant change between any two time points was detected under a Poisson model with p below 0.0001. TCR abundances were normalised to the total number of TCRs sequenced in each sample and reported as counts per million. TRAV1-2 paired with TRAJ12, TRAJ20 or TRAJ33 defined MAIT TCRs, while TRAV10 paired with TRAJ18 defined iNKT TCRs. VDJdb, accessed 1 November 2021, was searched for CMV, EBV and SARS-CoV-2 annotated TCRs, with TCRs annotated for multiple antigens excluded. TCRdb itself trimmed the public reads at Q25 with fastp, ran MiXCR and retained productive beta chains. Entries are consolidated by CDR3 protein sequence, retaining the most common genes and DNA. These V and J calls originate from TCRdb's pipeline instead of the authors' own analysis. Within this sample are 30,000 to 40,000 distinct CDR3 sequences, with 5% to 6% of them counted one time only. The biggest ten clones account for 5.5% to 7% of the sample.

A case-control design nested within a healthcare worker cohort in London, UK, was used, with weekly nasopharyngeal swab PCR tests and blood sampling performed. Healthcare workers were recruited between 23 and 31 March 2020, during the week of the UK lockdown, and were followed weekly for up to 16 weeks. V was cut back by 6 bases and J by 0 bases, leaving a gap of 12 bases between them. The CDR1 and CDR2 encoded by the germline V gene (reference sequence) are DFQATT and SNEGSKA. The CDR3, from cysteine to phenylalanine, totals 14 residues. Left in the record is the CDR3 DNA by itself, 42 bases read in frame from the first base.

Material: whole blood, obtained at baseline. The chain employs TRBV20-1 and TRBJ2-4; the D segment cannot be called with confidence. This receptor was identified in an adult who was a healthcare worker with PCR-confirmed SARS-CoV-2 infection or an uninfected control (not recorded which). The CDR3 region reads CSAGSGLAKNIQYF. The DNA is TGCAGTGCCGGGTCCGGATTAGCCAAAAACATTCAGTACTTC.